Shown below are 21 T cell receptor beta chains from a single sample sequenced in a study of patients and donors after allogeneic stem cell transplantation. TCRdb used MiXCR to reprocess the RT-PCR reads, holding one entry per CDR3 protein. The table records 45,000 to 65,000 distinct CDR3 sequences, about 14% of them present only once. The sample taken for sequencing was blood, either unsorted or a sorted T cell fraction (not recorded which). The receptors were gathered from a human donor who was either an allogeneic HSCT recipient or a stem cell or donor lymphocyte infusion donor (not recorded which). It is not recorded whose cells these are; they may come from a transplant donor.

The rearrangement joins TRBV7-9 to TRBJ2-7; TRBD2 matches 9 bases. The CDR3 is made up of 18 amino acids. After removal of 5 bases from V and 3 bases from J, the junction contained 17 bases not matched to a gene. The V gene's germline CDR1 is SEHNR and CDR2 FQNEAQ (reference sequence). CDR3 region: CASSPSSLAGDRLYEQYF. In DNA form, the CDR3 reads TGTGCCAGCAGCCCTTCTAGCTTAGCGGGAGATCGACTCTACGAGCAGTACTTC.

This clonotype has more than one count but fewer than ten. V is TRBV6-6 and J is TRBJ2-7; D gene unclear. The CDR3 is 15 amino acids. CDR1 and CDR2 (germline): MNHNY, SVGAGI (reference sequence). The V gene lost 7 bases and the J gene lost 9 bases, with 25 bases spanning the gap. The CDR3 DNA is TGTGCCAGCACCGCGGATCCGGATTGGCTTACGGTGCAGTACTTC. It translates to CASTADPDWLTVQYF.

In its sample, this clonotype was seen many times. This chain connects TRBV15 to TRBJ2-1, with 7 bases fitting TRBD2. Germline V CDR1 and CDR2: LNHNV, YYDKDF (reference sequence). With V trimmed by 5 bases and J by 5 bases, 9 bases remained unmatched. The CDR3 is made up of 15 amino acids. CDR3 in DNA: TGTGCCACCAGCCGCGGACTAGGAGTAGACAATGAGCAGTTCTTC. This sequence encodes CATSRGLGVDNEQFF.

The DNA of the CDR3 is TGTGCCAGCAGTCCTAGTTCCGAGACCCAGTACTTC. Amino acid sequence: CASSPSSETQYF. The V gene is TRBV12-3 or TRBV12-4, the J gene TRBJ2-5, with D unclear. CDR3 size: 12 residues. V gave up 5 bases and J gave up 5 bases, with 9 bases separating them.

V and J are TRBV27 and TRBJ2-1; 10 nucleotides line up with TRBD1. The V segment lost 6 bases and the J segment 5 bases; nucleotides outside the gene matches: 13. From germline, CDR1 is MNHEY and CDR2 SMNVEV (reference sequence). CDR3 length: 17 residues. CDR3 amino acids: CASRSLWDRGPDNEQFF. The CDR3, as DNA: TGTGCCAGCAGGTCTTTATGGGACAGGGGCCCGGACAATGAGCAGTTCTTC.

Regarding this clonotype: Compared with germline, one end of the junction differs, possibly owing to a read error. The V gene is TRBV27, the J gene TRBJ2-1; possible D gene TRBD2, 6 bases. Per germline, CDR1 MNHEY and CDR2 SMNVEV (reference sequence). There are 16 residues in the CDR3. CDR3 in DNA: TGTGCCAGGAGTTTATCGGGGGAAGAGGGCCACAATGAGCAGTTCTTC. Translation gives CARSLSGEEGHNEQFF.

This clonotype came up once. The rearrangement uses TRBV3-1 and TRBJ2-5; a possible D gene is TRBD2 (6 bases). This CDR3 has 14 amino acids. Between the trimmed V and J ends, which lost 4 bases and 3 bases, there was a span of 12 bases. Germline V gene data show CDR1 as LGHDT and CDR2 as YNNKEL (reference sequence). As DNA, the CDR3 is TGTGCCAGCAGCCGGGGACTTACCAAAGAGACCCAGTACTTC. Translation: CASSRGLTKETQYF.

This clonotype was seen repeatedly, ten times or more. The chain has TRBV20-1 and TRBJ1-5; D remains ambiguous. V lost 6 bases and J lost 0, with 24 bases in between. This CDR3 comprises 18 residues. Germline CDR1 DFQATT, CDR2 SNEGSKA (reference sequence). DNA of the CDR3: TGCAGTGCAGAACGCCGGGATCCTGCCGGTCGTAGCAATCAGCCCCAGCATTTT. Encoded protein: CSAERRDPAGRSNQPQHF.

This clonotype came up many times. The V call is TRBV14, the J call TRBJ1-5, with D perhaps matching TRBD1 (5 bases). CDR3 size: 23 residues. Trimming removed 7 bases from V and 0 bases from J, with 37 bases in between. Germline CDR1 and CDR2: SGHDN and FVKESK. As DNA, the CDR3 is TGTGCCAGCAAAGTGTTTCGGGCAGGGCGAACCTTAGAAGACGCCAATAGCAATCAGCCCCAGCATTTT. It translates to CASKVFRAGRTLEDANSNQPQHF.

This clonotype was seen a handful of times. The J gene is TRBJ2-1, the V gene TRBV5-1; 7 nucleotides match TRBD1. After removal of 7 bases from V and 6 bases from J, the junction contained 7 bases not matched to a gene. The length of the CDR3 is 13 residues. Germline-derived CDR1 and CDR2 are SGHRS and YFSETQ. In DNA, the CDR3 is TGCGCCAGCTATGACAGGGATGGCAATGAGCAGTTCTTC. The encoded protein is CASYDRDGNEQFF.

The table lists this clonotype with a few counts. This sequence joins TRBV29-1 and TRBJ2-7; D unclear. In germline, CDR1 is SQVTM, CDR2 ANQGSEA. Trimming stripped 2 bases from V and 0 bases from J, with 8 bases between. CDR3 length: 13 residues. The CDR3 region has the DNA TGCAGCGTTGAACTGAGCAGCTCCTACGAGCAGTACTTC. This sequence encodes CSVELSSSYEQYF.

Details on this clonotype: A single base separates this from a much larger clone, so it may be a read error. CDR3 nucleotides: TGTGCCAGCGAGAGGCCGGTTGAAGCTTCCTTT. Amino acids: CASERPVEASF. V and J are TRBV7-9 and TRBJ1-1; no clear D. Germline lookup yields CDR1 SEHNR and CDR2 FQNEAQ (reference sequence). This CDR3 is built from 11 residues.

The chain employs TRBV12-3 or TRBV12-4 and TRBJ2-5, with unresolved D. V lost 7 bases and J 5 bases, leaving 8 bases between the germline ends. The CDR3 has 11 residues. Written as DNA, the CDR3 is TGTGCCAGCACCCTGGGGGAGACCCAGTACTTC. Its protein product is CASTLGETQYF.

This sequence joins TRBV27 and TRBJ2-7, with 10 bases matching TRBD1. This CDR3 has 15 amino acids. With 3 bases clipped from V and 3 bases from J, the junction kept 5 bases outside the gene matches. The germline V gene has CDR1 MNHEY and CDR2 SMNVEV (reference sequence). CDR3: CASSFGDRGYYEQYF. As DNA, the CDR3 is TGTGCCAGCAGTTTTGGGGACAGGGGTTACTACGAGCAGTACTTC.

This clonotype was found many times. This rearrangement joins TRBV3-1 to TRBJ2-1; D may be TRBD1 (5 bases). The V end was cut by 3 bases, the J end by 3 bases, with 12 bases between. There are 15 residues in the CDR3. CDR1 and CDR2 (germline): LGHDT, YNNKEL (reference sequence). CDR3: CASSQGLSSYNEQFF. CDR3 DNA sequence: TGTGCCAGCAGCCAGGGGCTTAGCAGCTACAATGAGCAGTTCTTC.

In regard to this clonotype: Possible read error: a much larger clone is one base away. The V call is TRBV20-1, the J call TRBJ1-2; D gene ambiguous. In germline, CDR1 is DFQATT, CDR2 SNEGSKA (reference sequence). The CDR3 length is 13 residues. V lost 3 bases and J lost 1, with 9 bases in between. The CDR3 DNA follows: TGCAGTGCTAGGGGAACTGGTAACTATGGCTACACCTTC. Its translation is CSARGTGNYGYTF.

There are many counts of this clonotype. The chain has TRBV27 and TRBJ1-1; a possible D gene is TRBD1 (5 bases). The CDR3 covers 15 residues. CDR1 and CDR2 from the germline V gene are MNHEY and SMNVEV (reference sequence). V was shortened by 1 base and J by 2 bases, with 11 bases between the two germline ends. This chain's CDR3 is CASSLYMGVNTEAFF. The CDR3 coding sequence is TGTGCCAGCAGTTTATATATGGGGGTAAACACTGAAGCTTTCTTT.

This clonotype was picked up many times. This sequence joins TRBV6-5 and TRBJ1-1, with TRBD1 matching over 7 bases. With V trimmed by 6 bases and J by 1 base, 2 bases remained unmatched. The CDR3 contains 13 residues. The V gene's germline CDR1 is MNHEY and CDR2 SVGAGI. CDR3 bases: TGTGCCAGCAGGGGGACAGCGAACACTGAAGCTTTCTTT. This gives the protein CASRGTANTEAFF.

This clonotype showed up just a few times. The CDR3 spells CASSLDWLASGRADFSTDTQYF. For the CDR3, the DNA is TGTGCCAGCAGCTTAGACTGGCTCGCTAGCGGGAGGGCGGATTTTAGCACAGATACGCAGTATTTT. The V gene is TRBV7-2, the J gene TRBJ2-3, with 12 nucleotides matching TRBD2. Germline V gives CDR1 SGHTA, CDR2 FQGNSA. J was trimmed by 0 bases and V by 1 base; bases with no gene match: 17. The CDR3 consists of 22 residues.

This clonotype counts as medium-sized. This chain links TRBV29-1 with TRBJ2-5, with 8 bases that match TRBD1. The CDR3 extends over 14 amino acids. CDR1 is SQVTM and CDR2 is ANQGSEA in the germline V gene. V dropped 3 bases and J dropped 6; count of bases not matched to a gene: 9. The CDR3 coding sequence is TGCAGCGTTGAGCCAGACAGGGGCGGGAAGACCCAGTACTTC. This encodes CSVEPDRGGKTQYF.

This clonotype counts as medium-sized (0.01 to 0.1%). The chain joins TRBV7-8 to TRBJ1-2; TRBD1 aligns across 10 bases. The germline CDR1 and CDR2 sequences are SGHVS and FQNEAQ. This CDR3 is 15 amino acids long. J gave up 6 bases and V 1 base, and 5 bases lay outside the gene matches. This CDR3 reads CASSLEDRGSDGYTF. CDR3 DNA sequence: TGTGCCAGCAGCTTAGAGGACAGGGGGAGCGATGGCTACACCTTC.